This is a list of T cell receptor beta chains from one sample in a study of T cell responses to AZD1222 COVID-19 vaccine. Assay used: immunoSEQ multiplex PCR; TCRdb lists only in-frame clones, some missing. The sample has approximately 46,000 clones; around nine tenths are singletons. Material: peripheral blood, obtained 28 days after the second AZD1222 dose. The receptor set was obtained from an adult who received the AZD1222 COVID-19 vaccine. Each CDR3 is given with its conserved first and last residue. A D gene is named only where the DNA matches it firmly. Only part of the rows carry a size: once, few, many, or a class if the clone is expanded.

NA	TRBV6-5	TRBJ2-7	NA	TGTGCCAGCAGTTACTCAGTCCGCCCCTACGAGCAGTACTTC	CASSYSVRPYEQYF
NA	TRBV4-3	TRBJ2-1	NA	TGCGCCAGCAGCCAAGATACCGGGGTTTCCTACAATGAGCAGTTCTTC	CASSQDTGVSYNEQFF
NA	TRBV7-2	TRBJ2-1	NA	TGTGCCAGCAGCTTAGCGGGCAGCTACAATGAGCAGTTCTTC	CASSLAGSYNEQFF
NA	TRBV7-2	TRBJ1-4	TRBD1	TGTGCCAGCAGCCCAGGGACAGGGACTGAAAAACTGTTTTTT	CASSPGTGTEKLFF
few	TRBV7-9	TRBJ1-1	NA	TGTGCCAGCAGCTTAGTTGGGGTAGCGAACACTGAAGCTTTCTTT	CASSLVGVANTEAFF
once	TRBV5-4	TRBJ1-2	TRBD1	TGTGCCACCCTCCCCACAGGGGGCGCGAGGGATGGCTACACCTTC	CATLPTGGARDGYTF
NA	TRBV2	TRBJ2-1	TRBD2	TGTGCCAGGGAGAGGACTAGCGGGAGTTATGAGCAGTTCTTC	CARERTSGSYEQFF
NA	TRBV9	TRBJ2-7	TRBD2	TGTGCCAGCAGCGTCTCCTCGGGACTAAGCTACGAGCAGTACTTC	CASSVSSGLSYEQYF
few	TRBV2	TRBJ2-7	TRBD1	TGTGCCAGCAATCAAGACAGGGGAGTTAATTACGAGCAGTACTTC	CASNQDRGVNYEQYF
NA	TRBV4-2	TRBJ2-7	NA	TGTGCCAGCAGCCCCCCAGTGGGGGAGCAGTACTTC	CASSPPVGEQYF
NA	TRBV6-2/TRBV6-3	TRBJ2-5	NA	TGTGCCAGCAGTTACACATCCGGCGGCCGGGCACAAGAGACCCAGTACTTC	CASSYTSGGRAQETQYF
NA	TRBV29-1	TRBJ2-1	NA	TGCAGCGGATACATCTCCTACAATGAGCAGTTCTTC	CSGYISYNEQFF
NA	TRBV4-1	TRBJ2-1	NA	TGCGCCAGCAGCCAAAGGGGCGAAAATGAGCAGTTCTTC	CASSQRGENEQFF
NA	TRBV12-3/TRBV12-4	TRBJ1-5	NA	TGTGCCAGCAGGCGAGGAGGATTGGAGCCCCAGCATTTT	CASRRGGLEPQHF
NA	TRBV24-1	TRBJ2-1	NA	TGTGCCACCAGTGACGCCAGGGGGGAGCCTCACAATGAGCAGTTCTTC	CATSDARGEPHNEQFF
NA	TRBV5-6	TRBJ1-1	TRBD1	TGTGCCAGCAGCCAGGGACAGGGCACTGAAGCTTTCTTT	CASSQGQGTEAFF
NA	TRBV9	TRBJ2-2	TRBD1	TGTGCCAGCAGCGGGGGGTACGGGACAGGGTCCGGGGAGCTGTTTTTT	CASSGGYGTGSGELFF
NA	TRBV2	TRBJ1-6	TRBD1	TGTGCCAGCAGTACCCAGACAGGGCGCTCACCCCTCCACTTT	CASSTQTGRSPLHF
NA	TRBV28	TRBJ2-1	NA	TGTGCCAGCAGTTTGGGACCCTTAACTCGCCATGAGCAGTTCTTC	CASSLGPLTRHEQFF
NA	TRBV18	TRBJ1-5	TRBD1	TGTGCCAGCTCCCCGGACAGGGGAATAGGTGGCAATCAGCCCCAGCATTTT	CASSPDRGIGGNQPQHF
NA	TRBV18	TRBJ1-4	NA	TGTGCCAGCTCCAGGAGTACTAATGAAAAACTGTTTTTT	CASSRSTNEKLFF
NA	TRBV6-5	TRBJ1-1	TRBD1	TGTGCCAGCAGTTACACCAGGGGGGCTGAAGCTTTCTTT	CASSYTRGAEAFF
NA	TRBV7-8	TRBJ2-7	TRBD2	TGTGCCAGCAGCTTCCGGGGGGGACTCTACGAGCAGTACTTC	CASSFRGGLYEQYF
few	TRBV6-1	TRBJ2-7	NA	TGTGCCAGCAGTGAACACAGGGAGCCCTCCTACGAGCAGTACTTC	CASSEHREPSYEQYF
NA	TRBV6-2/TRBV6-3	TRBJ2-7	NA	TGTGCCAGCAGTATAGTTTTCGGCGAGCAGTACTTC	CASSIVFGEQYF
once	TRBV9	TRBJ1-3	TRBD1	TGTGCCAGCAGCGTTCGAGGGGGCAGGGCTGACACCATATATTTT	CASSVRGGRADTIYF
once	TRBV5-4	TRBJ1-1	NA	TGTGCCAGCAGCTTGTTTGCAGGGAAAATGAACACTGAAGCTTTCTTT	CASSLFAGKMNTEAFF
NA	TRBV5-1	TRBJ2-7	TRBD2	TGCGCCAGCAGCGAGCTAGCGGGAGGGACCTACGAGCAGTACTTC	CASSELAGGTYEQYF
NA	TRBV19	TRBJ1-1	NA	TGTGCCAGTATGGGAGGAATACTGAACACTGAAGCTTTCTTT	CASMGGILNTEAFF
NA	TRBV7-2	TRBJ2-3	TRBD2	TGTGCCAGCAGCGCAGTAGCGGGAGGGTCGTGGGATACGCAGTATTTT	CASSAVAGGSWDTQYF
NA	TRBV19	TRBJ1-5	NA	TGTGCCAGTAGTATTGACAGCAGCAATCAGCCCCAGCATTTT	CASSIDSSNQPQHF
NA	TRBV4-1	TRBJ2-1	TRBD2	TGCGCCAGCAGCCAAGACGGGACTAGCGGGATCCGCAATGAGCAGTTCTTC	CASSQDGTSGIRNEQFF
NA	TRBV11-3	TRBJ2-1	NA	TGTGCCAGCAGCTACTCAGCGGCCTACAATGAGCAGTTCTTC	CASSYSAAYNEQFF
NA	TRBV6-2/TRBV6-3	TRBJ2-1	TRBD2	TGTGCCAGCAGTTACGAGGGACTAGCGGGAGTCTATGAGCAGTTCTTC	CASSYEGLAGVYEQFF
NA	TRBV19	TRBJ1-5	NA	TGTGCCAGTAGTATAGAGGGGAATAGCAATCAGCCCCAGCATTTT	CASSIEGNSNQPQHF
NA	TRBV4-3	TRBJ1-5	NA	TGCGCCAGCAGCCAAGATGGGCAGGGAAGGCAGCCCCAGCATTTT	CASSQDGQGRQPQHF
NA	TRBV3-1/TRBV3-2	TRBJ2-1	TRBD2	TGTGCCAGCAGCCAAGAGGCTAGCGGGAGTAATGAGCAGTTCTTC	CASSQEASGSNEQFF
NA	TRBV3-1/TRBV3-2	TRBJ1-5	TRBD1	TGTGCCAGCAGCCAAGGACAGGGCGATCAGCCCCAGCATTTT	CASSQGQGDQPQHF
NA	TRBV28	TRBJ2-7	NA	TGTGCCAGCAGTCGGGACTCCCACGAGCAGTACTTC	CASSRDSHEQYF
NA	TRBV11-2	TRBJ2-2	NA	TGTGCCAGCAGCTTACGGTCCACGAACACCGGGGAGCTGTTTTTT	CASSLRSTNTGELFF
NA	TRBV15	TRBJ2-1	NA	TGTGCCACCAGCAGGTTCGACATATCCTACAATGAGCAGTTCTTC	CATSRFDISYNEQFF
NA	TRBV4-1	TRBJ2-7	NA	TGCGCCAGCAGCTCCCTTTCTTCCACCTACGAGCAGTACTTC	CASSSLSSTYEQYF
NA	TRBV28	TRBJ2-5	NA	TGTGCCAGCGGAGCCAGATGGGAGACCCAGTACTTC	CASGARWETQYF
NA	TRBV5-1	TRBJ1-6	NA	TGCGCCAGCAGCTCCCCGGGGGCGGGTATCCTCCACTTT	CASSSPGAGILHF
few	TRBV6-2/TRBV6-3	TRBJ2-7	NA	TGTGCCAGCAGTGCGACAGGCTACTACGAGCAGTACTTC	CASSATGYYEQYF
NA	TRBV7-2	TRBJ2-1	TRBD2	TGTGCCAGCAGCCTTCGGCCCGACTGGGAGGGAGGAGGCGAGCAGTTCTTC	CASSLRPDWEGGGEQFF
NA	TRBV5-1	TRBJ2-7	NA	TGCGCCAGCAGCTCCAGAAGGGACGTCTCACCCTACGAGCAGTACTTC	CASSSRRDVSPYEQYF
NA	TRBV3-1/TRBV3-2	TRBJ2-3	TRBD1	TGTGCCAGCAGCCAAGGACAGGGAGCAGATACGCAGTATTTT	CASSQGQGADTQYF
NA	TRBV24-1	TRBJ2-3	TRBD2	TGTGCCACCAGTGATCTCACTAGCGCACCGCAGTATTTT	CATSDLTSAPQYF
NA	TRBV10-1	TRBJ2-1	NA	TGCGCCAGCAGTGGGTACTCCTACAATGAGCAGTTCTTC	CASSGYSYNEQFF
NA	TRBV5-1	TRBJ2-7	NA	TGCGCCAGCAGCTTGGCAGGAACTGAGGAGCAGTACTTC	CASSLAGTEEQYF
NA	TRBV10-3	TRBJ1-3	NA	TGTGCCATCAGTGAGCCAGGGGACACTGGAAACACCATATATTTT	CAISEPGDTGNTIYF
NA	TRBV12-5	TRBJ1-3	NA	TGTGCTAGTGGTTTGGTACTTTCGTTGGAGGGAAACACCATATATTTT	CASGLVLSLEGNTIYF
NA	TRBV5-1	TRBJ1-1	NA	TGCGCCAGCAGCTTCTCGACAGGTTACACTGAAGCTTTCTTT	CASSFSTGYTEAFF
NA	TRBV7-3	TRBJ2-1	NA	TGTGCCAGCAGCGTTAACCTAGCGTCATACAATGAGCAGTTCTTC	CASSVNLASYNEQFF
NA	TRBV5-1	TRBJ2-7	NA	TGCGCCAGCAGCTCCTATGGACTAACCGGCACCTACGAGCAGTACTTC	CASSSYGLTGTYEQYF
once	TRBV6-5	TRBJ1-2	NA	TGTGCCAGCAGTTACGGGAGCTATGGCTACACCTTC	CASSYGSYGYTF
NA	TRBV5-1	TRBJ2-1	NA	TGCGCCAGCAGCTTGATCTTGCCGTGGAATGAGCAGTTCTTC	CASSLILPWNEQFF
NA	TRBV25-1	TRBJ1-1	NA	TGTGCCAGCAGAGGGAGGAACACTGAAGCTTTCTTT	CASRGRNTEAFF